The rows below give T cell receptor beta chains drawn from one sample of a study of T cells expressing NK-cell markers. TCRdb reprocessed the 5' RACE reads and reports one entry per CDR3 protein, with no DNA. This sample contains tens of thousands of distinct CDR3 sequences. Sequencing used blood T cells: a sorted CD56 or NKG2C T cell subset, CD4+ or CD8+ T cells, or bulk PBMC T cells (not recorded which). The receptors shown here come from a woman between 18 and 70 years old in good health. Each CDR3 is given with its conserved first and last residue. The order of the fields is V gene, J gene, CDR3 length, clone size, CDR3 protein. Clone size is stated in some rows and not others, as once, few, many or a class when expanded.

>TRBV5-1|TRBJ2-1|16|-
CASSRGQGSSYNEQFF
>TRBV4-1|TRBJ2-7|15|-
CASSLSGVATYEQYF
>TRBV4-2|TRBJ2-5|16|-
CASSQEKSWIGETQYF
>TRBV7-8|TRBJ2-1|14|-
CASSLDTRYNEQFF
>TRBV9|TRBJ1-4|15|-
CASSEKTGVNDKLFF
>TRBV24-1|TRBJ2-7|14|-
CATTWRRSSYEQYF
>TRBV7-6|TRBJ2-1|14|-
CASSPLLRDNEQFF
>TRBV4-1|TRBJ1-1|20|-
CASSQEEFVDRLFWDTEAFF
>TRBV13|TRBJ2-1|16|-
CASSLGGGSSYNEQFF
>TRBV20-1|TRBJ1-1|14|-
CSATAGTVNTEAFF
>TRBV13|TRBJ1-1|15|-
CASSSPRTGRPEAFF
>TRBV24-1|TRBJ2-2|17|-
CATSDLQQGGDTGELFF
>TRBV2|TRBJ2-7|16|-
CASSPGLAQDSYEQYF
>TRBV7-8|TRBJ1-1|12|-
CASSFGAAEAFF
>TRBV13|TRBJ2-2|15|-
CASSERTGSTGELFF
>TRBV28|TRBJ2-7|12|-
CASSPYYYEQYF
>TRBV4-1|TRBJ1-1|13|-
CASSHDRGAEAFF
>TRBV7-9|TRBJ2-7|14|-
CASRATSGSYEQYF
>TRBV4-1|TRBJ2-7|14|-
CASSQAGGSYEQYF
>TRBV5-1|TRBJ2-1|21|-
CASSLGDRGITSGSIYYEQFF
>TRBV20-1|TRBJ2-1|17|-
CSAIGAGASLGYNEQFF
>TRBV9|TRBJ2-7|15|medium-sized
CASSPSGGAVYEQYF
>TRBV5-8|TRBJ2-2|15|-
CASSLARTGFGELFF
>TRBV11-2|TRBJ1-2|14|-
CASSFRDIGGGYTF
>TRBV3-1|TRBJ2-3|17|-
CASSQDRWEGQPDTQYF
>TRBV9|TRBJ2-1|16|-
CASSGGLAGGYNEQFF
>TRBV27|TRBJ1-1|15|-
CASSLSGGLNTEAFF
>TRBV24-1|TRBJ2-2|19|-
CATSDDLSRLEPTTGELFF
>TRBV20-1|TRBJ2-1|16|-
CSARLIAGSSYNEQFF
>TRBV4-1|TRBJ1-5|15|-
CASSQERQGGQPQHF
>TRBV19|TRBJ2-5|14|-
CASSIGLFQETQYF
>TRBV5-1|TRBJ1-1|12|-
CASSLNRLEAFF
>TRBV7-6|TRBJ2-5|16|-
CASSPLALAGEGTQYF
>TRBV28|TRBJ2-7|16|-
CASSLSGTGGLYEQYF
>TRBV9|TRBJ2-7|15|-
CASNPSGTGTYEQYF
>TRBV19|TRBJ1-2|14|-
CASSTGTRILGYTF
>TRBV5-5|TRBJ2-2|16|-
CASSGTDRRNTGELFF
>TRBV5-1|TRBJ2-7|14|-
CASTGGEGSYEQYF
>TRBV11-2|TRBJ2-7|15|-
CASRLSGQGPYEQYF
>TRBV3-1|TRBJ2-7|15|-
CASSPFFGRGYEQYF
>TRBV11-1|TRBJ2-5|15|-
CASSLGASPQETQYF
>TRBV7-8|TRBJ2-7|16|-
CASSSGGLAGSYEQYF
>TRBV4-1|TRBJ2-7|13|-
CASSRGGSYEQYF
>TRBV12-3/TRBV12-4|TRBJ1-2|15|-
CASTNWEQGRYGYTF
>TRBV5-1|TRBJ2-5|17|-
CASSSRLAGALQETQYF
>TRBV7-9|TRBJ2-5|15|-
CASSLGRLSGETQYF
>TRBV10-3|TRBJ2-7|16|-
CAISESPRTGSYEQYF
>TRBV6-5|TRBJ2-2|16|-
CASSYPGQSNTGELFF
>TRBV28|TRBJ2-5|13|-
CASSTHRGETQYF
>TRBV3-1|TRBJ1-2|15|-
CASSQDSLGNYGYTF
>TRBV15|TRBJ1-5|14|-
CATSRDRGGQPQHF
>TRBV11-1|TRBJ1-1|18|-
CASSPGGGRRTPNTEAFF
>TRBV3-1|TRBJ2-1|15|-
CASSQGTGGYNEQFF
>TRBV4-1|TRBJ2-3|17|-
CASSQEELADSTDTQYF
>TRBV7-2|TRBJ1-6|15|-
CASSFLTLTNSPLHF